This T cell receptor beta chain was sequenced for a study of cytomegalovirus exposure and HLA in healthy donors. Study results and caveats: In a later analysis, across HLA loci, associated TCR counts were highest for DRB1, lowest for HLA-C. In a later analysis, at a false discovery rate of 0.05, 16,951 TCR beta sequences were associated with HLA alleles. Sequencing depth roughly uniform across donors was assumed in presence/absence analyses. Both high specificity and high sensitivity reportedly marked the classifier's diagnosis of cytomegalovirus status.

Points on this clone: Its antigen is currently unknown.

CDR1 MNHEY and CDR2 SVGAGI come from the germline V gene. This CDR3 spans 16 amino acids. J lost 1 base, V lost 0 bases, and 0 bases had no gene match. Primers: 60 Vbeta forward and 13 Jbeta reverse. Only in-frame clones appear in the TCRdb table, and some are missing; sequencing was by immunoSEQ multiplex PCR. The sample contains tens of thousands of clones, 82% of which appear only once. The V call is TRBV6-5, the J call TRBJ1-6, with TRBD1 matching over 7 bases. This clonotype was sampled from a man in his late teens or twenties in good health and CMV-seronegative. The sample taken for sequencing was PBMCs. The CDR3 DNA follows: TGTGCCAGCAGTTACTCGGACAGGTCCTATAATTCACCCCTCCACTTT. Encoded protein: CASSYSDRSYNSPLHF.